This paragraph reports one TCR beta chain. CDR1 and CDR2 (germline): SGDLS, YYNGEE. This CDR3 spans 14 amino acids. Between the trimmed V and J ends, which lost 4 bases and 7 bases, there was a span of 17 bases. This sample is part of a study of neoadjuvant anti-PD-1 for oral cavity cancer. Time point indicated: after neoadjuvant nivolumab, at surgical resection. TCRdb's table, derived via immunoSEQ multiplex PCR, lists solely in-frame clones and lacks some. The sample holds over 65,000 clones, roughly nine tenths seen once. The J gene is TRBJ1-1, the V gene TRBV9; D remains ambiguous. Material: PBMCs, obtained after nivolumab (anti-PD-1) treatment. The receptor's source is a person aged 35-80 years with oral cavity squamous cell carcinoma. In DNA, the CDR3 is TGTGCCAGCAGCAAAGTAGACGGTGACCTTGAAGCTTTCTTT. This gives the protein CASSKVDGDLEAFF. Full variable domain (outside the CDR3, taken from reference TRBV9 and TRBJ1-1): DSGVTQTPKHLITATGQRVTLRCSPRSGDLSVYWYQQSLDQGLQFLIQYYNGEERAKGNILERFSAQQFPDLHSELNLSSLELGDSALYFCASSKVDGDLEAFFGQGTRLTVV.